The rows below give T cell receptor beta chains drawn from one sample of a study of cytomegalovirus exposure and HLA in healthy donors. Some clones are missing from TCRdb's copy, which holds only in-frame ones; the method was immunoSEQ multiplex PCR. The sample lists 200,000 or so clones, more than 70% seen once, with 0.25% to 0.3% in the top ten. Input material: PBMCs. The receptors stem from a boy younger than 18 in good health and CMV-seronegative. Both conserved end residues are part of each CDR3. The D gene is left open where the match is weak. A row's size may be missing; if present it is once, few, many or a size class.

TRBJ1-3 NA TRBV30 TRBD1 CAWSTPDRAPGNTIYF TGTGCCTGGAGTACCCCGGACAGGGCGCCTGGAAACACCATATATTTT
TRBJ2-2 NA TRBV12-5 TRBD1 CASGDRDRGAGELFF TGTGCTAGTGGTGACCGGGACAGGGGGGCCGGGGAGCTGTTTTTT
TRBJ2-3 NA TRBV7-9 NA CASSSQGGAGSSTDTQYF TGTGCCAGCAGCTCCCAAGGGGGGGCTGGATCTAGCACAGATACGCAGTATTTT
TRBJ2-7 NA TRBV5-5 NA CASSLEGWGPYEQYF TGTGCCAGCAGCTTGGAAGGTTGGGGGCCGTACGAGCAGTACTTC
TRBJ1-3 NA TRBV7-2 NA CASSLVGTEGSGNTIYF TGTGCCAGCAGCTTAGTTGGGACTGAAGGCTCTGGAAACACCATATATTTT
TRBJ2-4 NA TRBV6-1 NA CASSVENIQYF TGTGCCAGCAGTGTAGAAAACATTCAGTACTTC
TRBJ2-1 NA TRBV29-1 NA CSVLPAAEQFF TGCAGCGTTCTCCCTGCCGCGGAGCAGTTCTTC
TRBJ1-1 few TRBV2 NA CASSVMLNTRGSSNTEAFF TGTGCCAGCAGTGTAATGTTGAACACCAGGGGCTCTTCGAACACTGAAGCTTTCTTT
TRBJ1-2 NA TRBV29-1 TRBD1 CSVEPHLGQGVYGYTF TGCAGCGTTGAACCCCACCTCGGACAGGGAGTCTATGGCTACACCTTC
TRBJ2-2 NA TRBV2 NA CASSGEGGAGELFF TGTGCCAGCAGTGGGGAGGGGGGCGCCGGGGAGCTGTTTTTT
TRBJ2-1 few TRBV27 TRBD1 CATTGGLGSVDEQFF TGTGCCACGACAGGGGGCCTTGGGTCAGTCGATGAGCAGTTCTTC
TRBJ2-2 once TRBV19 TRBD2 CASSLFSSGGRTGELFF TGTGCCAGTAGCCTCTTCTCTAGCGGGGGGCGGACCGGGGAGCTGTTTTTT
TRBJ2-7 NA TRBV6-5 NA CASSPTGSEQYF TGTGCCAGCAGCCCTACGGGGAGCGAGCAGTACTTC
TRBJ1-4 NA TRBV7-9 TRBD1 CASSASGTGVVKLFF TGTGCCAGCAGCGCCTCCGGGACAGGGGTAGTAAAACTGTTTTTT
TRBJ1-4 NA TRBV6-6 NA CASSPLESNEKLFF TGTGCCAGCAGTCCTCTAGAAAGTAATGAAAAACTGTTTTTT
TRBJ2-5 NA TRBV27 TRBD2 CASSSRSGGPEYF TGTGCCAGCAGTTCGCGTAGCGGGGGCCCCGAATACTTC
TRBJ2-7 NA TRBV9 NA CASSVAPGGRAYEQYF TGTGCCAGCAGCGTAGCCCCAGGAGGAAGGGCCTACGAGCAGTACTTC
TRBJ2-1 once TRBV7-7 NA CASSLAAGYNEQFF TGTGCTAGCAGCTTAGCGGCAGGGTACAATGAGCAGTTCTTC
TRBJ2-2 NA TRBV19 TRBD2 CASSILSGGTGELFF TGTGCCAGTAGTATCCTTAGCGGGGGGACCGGGGAGCTGTTTTTT
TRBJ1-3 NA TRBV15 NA CATSRDWGAGNTIYF TGTGCCACCAGCAGAGATTGGGGGGCTGGAAACACCATATATTTT
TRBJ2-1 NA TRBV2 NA CASIQVGVFSNEQFF TGTGCCAGCATCCAGGTGGGTGTTTTCTCCAATGAGCAGTTCTTC